These T cell receptor beta chains were read from a single sample in a study of beta chain bispecific antibodies for T cell cancers. Their cognate antigens are unknown. In TCRdb, the 5' RACE reads were re-called with MiXCR into one record per CDR3 protein. The table lists more than 15,000 distinct CDR3 sequences, about 1.9% of them singletons. Sequences were obtained from healthy donor T cells cultured with leukemia cells. Every receptor here comes from a human donor in good health. Some clones in this sample may be carry-over from other donors' samples. The CDR3 runs from the conserved cysteine through the conserved F or W. Each record gives: J gene, clone size, D gene, V gene, CDR3 protein, CDR3 DNA. D genes are given only for firm matches. Some rows have no size entry. The others give once, few or many, or a class for an expanded clone.

J: TRBJ2-7; size: -; D: TRBD2; V: TRBV5-1; CDR3: CASSLRGGSREQYF; DNA: TGCGCCAGCAGCCTCCGCGGGGGGAGTCGGGAGCAGTACTTC
J: TRBJ2-2; size: many; D: -; V: TRBV12-3/TRBV12-4; CDR3: CASRPSEAGELFF; DNA: TGTGCCAGCAGACCCTCAGAGGCCGGGGAGCTGTTTTTT
J: TRBJ1-1; size: many; D: TRBD1; V: TRBV5-1; CDR3: CASSLGQGASNTEAFF; DNA: TGCGCCAGCAGCTTGGGGCAGGGGGCATCGAACACTGAAGCTTTCTTT
J: TRBJ1-1; size: many; D: -; V: TRBV19; CDR3: CASKEGNTEAFF; DNA: TGTGCCAGTAAGGAGGGGAACACTGAAGCTTTCTTT
J: TRBJ2-1; size: medium-sized; D: -; V: TRBV15; CDR3: CATSRDFQDNEQFF; DNA: TGTGCCACCAGCAGAGATTTTCAAGACAATGAGCAGTTCTTC
J: TRBJ2-7; size: many; D: -; V: TRBV27; CDR3: CASSSGLFSYEQYF; DNA: TGTGCCAGCAGTTCCGGACTTTTTTCCTACGAGCAGTACTTC
J: TRBJ2-1; size: medium-sized; D: -; V: TRBV7-8; CDR3: CASSLMGSDVDEQFF; DNA: TGTGCCAGCAGCTTAATGGGATCGGACGTCGATGAGCAGTTCTTC
J: TRBJ2-1; size: many; D: -; V: TRBV5-1; CDR3: CASSLDLAPYNEQFF; DNA: TGCGCCAGCAGCTTGGACCTAGCGCCGTACAATGAGCAGTTCTTC
J: TRBJ1-1; size: many; D: -; V: TRBV20-1; CDR3: CSADGHPLNTEAFF; DNA: TGCAGTGCCGATGGACACCCCCTGAACACTGAAGCTTTCTTT
J: TRBJ2-2; size: many; D: -; V: TRBV18; CDR3: CASSRSGGPNTGELFF; DNA: TGTGCCAGCTCACGATCCGGGGGTCCGAACACCGGGGAGCTGTTTTTT
J: TRBJ2-1; size: many; D: TRBD2; V: TRBV25-1; CDR3: CASSDKASGDGEQFF; DNA: TGTGCCAGCAGTGACAAGGCTAGCGGGGACGGGGAGCAGTTCTTC
J: TRBJ2-3; size: many; D: -; V: TRBV25-1; CDR3: CASSEWRVGDTQYF; DNA: TGTGCCAGCAGTGAATGGAGGGTCGGAGATACGCAGTATTTT
J: TRBJ2-1; size: few; D: TRBD1; V: TRBV5-1; CDR3: CASSLIPGQGYEQFF; DNA: TGCGCCAGCAGCTTGATTCCGGGACAGGGATATGAGCAGTTCTTC
J: TRBJ2-7; size: many; D: -; V: TRBV20-1; CDR3: CSASQGLSSYEQYF; DNA: TGCAGTGCTAGCCAGGGCTTAAGCTCCTACGAGCAGTACTTC
J: TRBJ1-1; size: many; D: -; V: TRBV4-1; CDR3: CASSGVTGPVGEAFF; DNA: TGCGCCAGCAGCGGAGTCACAGGGCCGGTTGGTGAAGCTTTCTTT
J: TRBJ1-2; size: many; D: -; V: TRBV12-3/TRBV12-4; CDR3: CASSLGQNYGYTF; DNA: TGTGCCAGCAGTTTGGGGCAGAACTATGGCTACACCTTC
J: TRBJ2-3; size: many; D: -; V: TRBV5-1; CDR3: CASSLTQVTDTQYF; DNA: TGCGCCAGCAGCCTAACCCAGGTCACAGATACGCAGTATTTT
J: TRBJ1-5; size: many; D: TRBD1; V: TRBV5-1; CDR3: CASSLWGLTGEGNQPQHF; DNA: TGCGCCAGCAGCTTGTGGGGACTGACAGGGGAGGGCAATCAGCCCCAGCATTTT
J: TRBJ2-3; size: many; D: -; V: TRBV18; CDR3: CASSPPVQTPGDTQYF; DNA: TGTGCCAGCTCACCACCGGTACAGACCCCCGGTGATACGCAGTATTTT
J: TRBJ1-4; size: many; D: TRBD1; V: TRBV6-5; CDR3: CASSRGGQKLFF; DNA: TGTGCCAGCAGTCGGGGGGGACAGAAACTGTTTTTT
J: TRBJ2-7; size: many; D: -; V: TRBV27; CDR3: CASSGTGEQYF; DNA: TGTGCCAGCAGCGGGACGGGGGAGCAGTACTTC
J: TRBJ2-1; size: many; D: TRBD1; V: TRBV19; CDR3: CASSRGTASSSYNEQFF; DNA: TGTGCCAGTAGTAGGGGGACAGCTTCGAGCTCCTACAATGAGCAGTTCTTC
J: TRBJ1-1; size: -; D: -; V: TRBV28; CDR3: CASSPGPLNTEAFF; DNA: TGTGCCAGCAGTCCGGGACCGTTGAACACTGAAGCTTTCTTT
J: TRBJ2-1; size: many; D: TRBD1; V: TRBV19; CDR3: CASNEDRGLYNEQFF; DNA: TGTGCCAGTAACGAAGACAGGGGCCTATACAATGAGCAGTTCTTC
J: TRBJ1-6; size: many; D: -; V: TRBV30; CDR3: CAWSRDPNSPLHF; DNA: TGTGCCTGGAGCCGGGACCCGAATTCACCCCTCCACTTT
J: TRBJ1-2; size: many; D: -; V: TRBV10-3; CDR3: CAISEGEGYTF; DNA: TGTGCCATCAGTGAGGGGGAGGGCTACACCTTC
J: TRBJ1-1; size: -; D: -; V: TRBV7-2; CDR3: CASSLLGVRAAEAFF; DNA: TGTGCCAGCAGCTTACTTGGAGTCCGGGCCGCTGAAGCTTTCTTT
J: TRBJ2-1; size: many; D: TRBD1; V: TRBV9; CDR3: CASRGQGNNEQFF; DNA: TGTGCCAGCAGAGGACAGGGAAACAATGAGCAGTTCTTC
J: TRBJ1-2; size: many; D: -; V: TRBV7-3; CDR3: CASSLTTGYGYTF; DNA: TGTGCCAGCAGCTTAACGACAGGCTATGGCTACACCTTC
J: TRBJ2-5; size: many; D: TRBD2; V: TRBV6-5; CDR3: CASSYSTPGEGQETQYF; DNA: TGTGCCAGCAGTTACTCGACCCCTGGGGAGGGTCAGGAGACCCAGTACTTC
J: TRBJ2-5; size: many; D: -; V: TRBV19; CDR3: CASRDTQETQYF; DNA: TGTGCCAGTAGGGACACCCAAGAGACCCAGTACTTC
J: TRBJ2-7; size: many; D: -; V: TRBV7-6; CDR3: CASSPGRVHEQYF; DNA: TGTGCCAGCAGCCCCGGCAGGGTCCACGAGCAGTACTTC
J: TRBJ2-1; size: many; D: -; V: TRBV9; CDR3: CASSATYSEGYNEQFF; DNA: TGTGCCAGCAGCGCCACTTATAGCGAGGGCTACAATGAGCAGTTCTTC
J: TRBJ2-7; size: many; D: TRBD1; V: TRBV30; CDR3: CAWSVLTGATYEQYF; DNA: TGTGCCTGGAGTGTACTGACAGGGGCGACCTACGAGCAGTACTTC
J: TRBJ2-3; size: many; D: -; V: TRBV27; CDR3: CASRTTPEHQSTDTQYF; DNA: TGTGCCAGCAGGACTACGCCGGAACACCAGAGCACAGATACGCAGTATTTT
J: TRBJ1-3; size: many; D: TRBD1; V: TRBV7-2; CDR3: CASSLVTGDSGNTIYF; DNA: TGTGCCAGCAGCTTAGTTACAGGGGACTCTGGAAACACCATATATTTT
J: TRBJ2-1; size: medium-sized; D: TRBD2; V: TRBV6-2/TRBV6-3; CDR3: CASRQLPLAGGRHEQFF; DNA: TGTGCCAGCAGACAACTACCGCTAGCGGGGGGGCGCCATGAGCAGTTCTTC
J: TRBJ2-7; size: many; D: -; V: TRBV18; CDR3: CASSPGPSLEQYF; DNA: TGTGCCAGCTCTCCCGGTCCCAGTCTCGAGCAGTACTTC
J: TRBJ2-1; size: many; D: -; V: TRBV4-1; CDR3: CASSQASPQGYVYNEQFF; DNA: TGCGCCAGCAGCCAAGCTTCGCCGCAGGGGTATGTCTACAATGAGCAGTTCTTC
J: TRBJ2-5; size: many; D: -; V: TRBV6-5; CDR3: CASSAGGGSGETQYF; DNA: TGTGCCAGCAGTGCAGGGGGAGGTAGTGGAGAGACCCAGTACTTC
J: TRBJ2-7; size: many; D: -; V: TRBV20-1; CDR3: CSASVKLTYEQYF; DNA: TGCAGTGCTAGCGTTAAGCTAACCTACGAGCAGTACTTC
J: TRBJ2-2; size: many; D: -; V: TRBV4-1; CDR3: CASSQEQGRGTGELFF; DNA: TGCGCCAGCAGCCAGGAACAGGGCAGGGGCACCGGGGAGCTGTTTTTT
J: TRBJ2-7; size: many; D: TRBD1; V: TRBV15; CDR3: CATSRVSYRDRGVRNEQYF; DNA: TGTGCCACCAGCAGAGTTTCCTACCGAGACAGGGGGGTCAGGAACGAGCAGTACTTC
J: TRBJ2-7; size: many; D: TRBD2; V: TRBV3-1; CDR3: CASSGWGGSYEQYF; DNA: TGTGCCAGCAGCGGATGGGGGGGTTCCTACGAGCAGTACTTC
J: TRBJ1-6; size: many; D: -; V: TRBV6-5; CDR3: CASSYSRAGGSYNSPLHF; DNA: TGTGCCAGCAGTTACTCGAGAGCTGGGGGATCCTATAATTCACCCCTCCACTTT
J: TRBJ2-2; size: few; D: -; V: TRBV2; CDR3: CASSGVRQPTGELFF; DNA: TGTGCCAGCAGTGGGGTCAGGCAACCAACCGGGGAGCTGTTTTTT
J: TRBJ2-2; size: many; D: -; V: TRBV27; CDR3: CASSLAGAITGELFF; DNA: TGTGCCAGCAGTTTAGCGGGGGCCATCACCGGGGAGCTGTTTTTT
J: TRBJ2-5; size: medium-sized; D: -; V: TRBV5-1; CDR3: CASSSLGIQYF; DNA: TGCGCCAGCAGCTCGCTTGGGATCCAGTACTTC
J: TRBJ2-3; size: many; D: -; V: TRBV27; CDR3: CASSLYPGGGSTDTQYF; DNA: TGTGCCAGCAGCCTTTACCCGGGAGGGGGCAGCACAGATACGCAGTATTTT
J: TRBJ1-2; size: -; D: -; V: TRBV7-9; CDR3: CASTLELGNYGCTF; DNA: TGTGCCAGCACCCTTGAGCTGGGAAACTATGGCTGCACCTTC
J: TRBJ2-3; size: many; D: -; V: TRBV19; CDR3: CASSILGTDTQYF; DNA: TGTGCCAGTAGTATCTTGGGCACAGATACGCAGTATTTT
J: TRBJ2-1; size: many; D: TRBD2; V: TRBV4-1; CDR3: CASSPSGGTVEDEQFF; DNA: TGCGCCAGCAGCCCTTCGGGGGGTACTGTAGAGGATGAGCAGTTCTTC
J: TRBJ1-1; size: many; D: -; V: TRBV20-1; CDR3: CSARAPEGLAMNTEAFF; DNA: TGCAGTGCTAGAGCCCCGGAGGGGCTGGCAATGAACACTGAAGCTTTCTTT
J: TRBJ2-7; size: many; D: -; V: TRBV21-1; CDR3: CASSKPHGGMGYEQYF; DNA: TGTGCCAGCAGCAAACCCCATGGGGGAATGGGCTACGAGCAGTACTTC
J: TRBJ2-3; size: many; D: TRBD2; V: TRBV9; CDR3: CASSVAGESTDTQYF; DNA: TGTGCCAGCAGCGTCGCGGGGGAGAGCACAGATACGCAGTATTTT